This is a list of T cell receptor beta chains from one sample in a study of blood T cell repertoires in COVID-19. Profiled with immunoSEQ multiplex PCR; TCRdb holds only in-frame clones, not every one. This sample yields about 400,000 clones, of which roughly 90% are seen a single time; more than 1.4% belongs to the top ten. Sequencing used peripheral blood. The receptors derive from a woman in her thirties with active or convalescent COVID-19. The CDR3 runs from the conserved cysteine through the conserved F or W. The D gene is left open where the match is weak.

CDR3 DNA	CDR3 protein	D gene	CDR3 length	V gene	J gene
TGCGCCAGCAGTGACAGGTCGAACACCGGGGAGCTGTTTTTT	CASSDRSNTGELFF	.	14	TRBV10-1	TRBJ2-2
TGTGCCAGCAGCTTGGAAATTCTCCGGGAGAATCAGCCCCAGCATTTT	CASSLEILRENQPQHF	.	16	TRBV5-8	TRBJ1-5
TGTGCCAGCAGCTCAACTACTGAGGGACAGGGGATGCGGGAGCAGTACTTC	CASSSTTEGQGMREQYF	TRBD1	17	TRBV11-3	TRBJ2-7
TGTGCCAGTACCGGACAGGGGAGAAACACTGAAGCTTTCTTT	CASTGQGRNTEAFF	TRBD1	14	TRBV19	TRBJ1-1
TGCGCCAGCAGCCAAGGAAATGGAGCAGGTTTTGGGGGGGAAAAACTGTTTTTT	CASSQGNGAGFGGEKLFF	.	18	TRBV4-1	TRBJ1-4
TGTGCCAGCACCGATTCCCGGAATTCACCCCTCCACTTT	CASTDSRNSPLHF	.	13	TRBV27	TRBJ1-6
TGTGCCTGGAGTGTACTATGGAGACAGTCGACTGAAGCTTTCTTT	CAWSVLWRQSTEAFF	.	15	TRBV30	TRBJ1-1
TGTGCCAGCAGAACTACGGGGAGAACTGAAGCTTTCTTT	CASRTTGRTEAFF	.	13	TRBV6-5	TRBJ1-1
TGTGCCAGTAGTCCAAGCAGGACAGGCTGGAATCAGCCCCAGCATTTT	CASSPSRTGWNQPQHF	TRBD1	16	TRBV19	TRBJ1-5
TGTGCCAGCAGTTACACCCCGTTGGGGGGGGACTCACCCCTCCACTTT	CASSYTPLGGDSPLHF	.	16	TRBV6-5	TRBJ1-6